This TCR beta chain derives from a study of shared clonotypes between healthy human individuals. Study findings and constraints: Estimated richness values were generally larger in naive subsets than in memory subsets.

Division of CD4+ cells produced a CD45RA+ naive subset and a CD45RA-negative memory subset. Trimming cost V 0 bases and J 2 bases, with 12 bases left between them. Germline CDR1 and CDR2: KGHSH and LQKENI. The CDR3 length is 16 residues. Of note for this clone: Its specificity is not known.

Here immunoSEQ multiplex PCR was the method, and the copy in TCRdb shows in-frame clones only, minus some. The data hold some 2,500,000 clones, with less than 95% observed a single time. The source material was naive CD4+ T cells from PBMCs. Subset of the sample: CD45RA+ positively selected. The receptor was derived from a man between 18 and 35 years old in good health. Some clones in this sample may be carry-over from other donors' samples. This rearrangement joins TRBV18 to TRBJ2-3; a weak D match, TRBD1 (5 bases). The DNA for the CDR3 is TGTGCCAGCTCACCACCGTCCACAGGCGACACAGATACGCAGTATTTT. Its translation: CASSPPSTGDTDTQYF.